A single sample is the source of the 14 T cell receptor beta chains below, sequenced in a study of T cell changes during pregnancy in multiple sclerosis. Clones were sequenced by immunoSEQ multiplex PCR, and TCRdb holds only the in-frame ones, with some missing. Among 65,000 to 95,000 clones listed, 89% were seen once. The material was peripheral blood, obtained before pregnancy. These receptors originate from a female donor with multiple sclerosis, enrolled in a pregnancy study.

This clone was detected once. The gene calls are TRBV7-2 and TRBJ2-4; 7 nucleotides align to TRBD2. This CDR3 is 13 amino acids long. With V trimmed by 3 bases and J by 5 bases, 1 base remained unmatched. CDR1 SGHTA and CDR2 FQGNSA come from the germline V gene. CDR3 bases: TGTGCCAGCAGCTTTCGGGGGGAAAACATTCAGTACTTC. Translated: CASSFRGENIQYF. Full variable domain (remainder filled in from reference TRBV7-2 and TRBJ2-4): GAGVSQSPSNKVTEKGKDVELRCDPISGHTALYWYRQSLGQGLEFLIYFQGNSAPDKSGLPSDRFSAERTGGSVSTLTIQRTQQEDSAVYLCASSFRGENIQYFGAGTRLSVL.

The J gene is TRBJ1-4, the V gene TRBV7-9; perhaps TRBD1 as D (6 bases). V gave up 5 bases and J gave up 8 bases, with 21 bases separating them. Per the germline V gene, CDR1 is SEHNR and CDR2 is FQNEAQ (reference sequence). The CDR3 covers 16 residues. CDR3 amino acids: CASSPHRAGGEEKLFF. In DNA form, the CDR3 reads TGTGCCAGCAGCCCCCATAGGGCGGGGGGCGAGGAAAAACTGTTTTTT.

In its sample, this clone was seen a few times. This chain links TRBV29-1 with TRBJ2-1, with D uncertain. The germline CDR1 and CDR2 sequences are SQVTM and ANQGSEA. Trimming took off 3 bases at V and 4 bases at J, with 7 bases between the two ends. The CDR3 sequence is 12 residues long. The DNA of the CDR3 is TGCAGCGTTGACGTCAGATACAATGAGCAGTTCTTC. This sequence encodes CSVDVRYNEQFF.

The chain is built from TRBV2 and TRBJ1-5; the D gene is possibly TRBD1 (6 bases). There are 14 residues in the CDR3. Germline-derived CDR1 and CDR2 are SNHLY and FYNNEI. V lost 3 bases and J lost 3, with 9 bases in between. In DNA, the CDR3 is TGTGCCAGCAGTGACAGGGGCCTCAATCAGCCCCAGCATTTT. This gives the protein CASSDRGLNQPQHF.

The CDR3 sequence is CASSQDSAINYGYTF. CDR3 DNA: TGCGCCAGCAGCCAAGATTCAGCGATTAACTATGGCTACACCTTC. This sequence joins TRBV4-1 and TRBJ1-2; D unclear. The CDR3 sequence is 15 residues long. V was pared by 0 bases and J by 1 base, with 9 bases between. Germline V lookup: CDR1 MGHRA, CDR2 YSYEKL.

V is TRBV4-3 and J is TRBJ2-6; 7 positions agree with TRBD1. Germline V gene lookup returns CDR1 LGHNA and CDR2 YSLEER. Trimming removed 1 base from V and 0 bases from J; junction bases left unmatched: 3. CDR3 length: 17 residues. For the CDR3, the DNA is TGCGCCAGCAGCCAAGGGACAGGTGACTCTGGGGCCAACGTCCTGACTTTC. It translates to CASSQGTGDSGANVLTF.

V gene TRBV5-1 combines with J gene TRBJ2-7; TRBD1 might be the D (6 bases). This CDR3 region has 14 residues. CDR1 and CDR2 from the germline V gene are SGHRS and YFSETQ. V lost 4 bases and J lost 5, with 16 bases in between. CDR3 residues: CASSPTPGDHEQYF. DNA of the CDR3: TGCGCCAGCAGCCCCACTCCAGGGGACCACGAGCAGTACTTC. Looking up the rest from reference TRBV5-1 and TRBJ2-7 gives the full variable domain: KAGVTQTPRYLIKTRGQQVTLSCSPISGHRSVSWYQQTPGQGLQFLFEYFSETQRNKGNFPGRFSGRQFSNSRSEMNVSTLELGDSALYLCASSPTPGDHEQYFGPGTRLTVT.

The chain links TRBV5-1 to TRBJ2-3, with D unresolved. Trimming took off 2 bases at V and 0 bases at J, with 7 bases between the two ends. Germline V gene sequence: CDR1 SGHRS, CDR2 YFSETQ. This CDR3 has 14 amino acids. CDR3 protein: CASSFLRSTDTQYF. The DNA of the CDR3 is TGCGCCAGCAGCTTTCTACGGAGCACAGATACGCAGTATTTT. The variable domain in full, with the rest retrieved from reference TRBV5-1 and TRBJ2-3, is KAGVTQTPRYLIKTRGQQVTLSCSPISGHRSVSWYQQTPGQGLQFLFEYFSETQRNKGNFPGRFSGRQFSNSRSEMNVSTLELGDSALYLCASSFLRSTDTQYFGPGTRLTVL.

The V gene is TRBV5-1, the J gene TRBJ2-2, with 8 positions matching TRBD1. The V segment lost 2 bases and the J segment 2 bases; nucleotides outside the gene matches: 2. The CDR3 spans 15 residues. Germline values: CDR1 SGHRS, CDR2 YFSETQ. DNA for the CDR3: TGCGCCAGCAGCTTCGCAGGGGGCAACACCGGGGAGCTGTTTTTT. Its protein is CASSFAGGNTGELFF. Supplemented by reference TRBV5-1 and TRBJ2-2, the full variable domain reads KAGVTQTPRYLIKTRGQQVTLSCSPISGHRSVSWYQQTPGQGLQFLFEYFSETQRNKGNFPGRFSGRQFSNSRSEMNVSTLELGDSALYLCASSFAGGNTGELFFGEGSRLTVL.

This chain uses TRBV5-6 with TRBJ2-3; tentative D call: TRBD2 (6 bases). Germline loops: CDR1 SGHDT, CDR2 YYEEEE. The germline V and J ends were trimmed by 3 bases and 5 bases, with 19 bases remaining between them. The CDR3 consists of 16 residues. For the CDR3, the DNA is TGTGCCAGCAGCTGGGCGGGACTGGCCTTGGGAGATACGCAGTATTTT. Residues: CASSWAGLALGDTQYF.

The V gene is TRBV6-6, the J gene TRBJ2-7; a weak D match, TRBD2 (5 bases). CDR1 and CDR2 (germline): MNHNY, SVGAGI (reference sequence). The V and J ends lost 4 bases and 8 bases respectively, with 24 bases between them. The CDR3 consists of 16 residues. The CDR3 reads CASSFGNNPGSSKQYF. DNA of the CDR3: TGTGCCAGCAGTTTCGGAAACAACCCGGGGTCCTCCAAGCAGTACTTC.

This clone was recorded once. The chain employs TRBV7-9 and TRBJ2-3, with D possibly matching TRBD2 (7 bases). The CDR3 is 17 amino acids. The germline V gene has CDR1 SEHNR and CDR2 FQNEAQ (reference sequence). The germline V and J ends were trimmed by 1 base and 0 bases, with 14 bases remaining between them. CDR3 coding DNA: TGTGCCAGCAGCTTAGAAGGGGGACTACCCAGCACAGATACGCAGTATTTT. The encoded protein is CASSLEGGLPSTDTQYF.

This clone was counted a single time. This chain joins TRBV5-1 and TRBJ2-2, with TRBD1 matching 7 bases. Germline assignment: CDR1 SGHRS and CDR2 YFSETQ. CDR3 length equals 14 residues. Unmatched junction bases numbered 7, after V lost 4 bases and J lost 7 bases. CDR3 sequence: CASSPTGVRGELFF. Written as DNA, the CDR3 is TGCGCCAGCAGCCCAACAGGGGTCCGCGGGGAGCTGTTTTTT.

This rearrangement joins TRBV5-1 to TRBJ2-1; 8 positions agree with TRBD2. The CDR3 runs to 15 residues. Germline CDR1 SGHRS, CDR2 YFSETQ. Trimming cost V 1 base and J 5 bases; bases outside gene matches: 5. The chain's CDR3 is CASSLLGGANNEQFF. In nucleotides, the CDR3 is TGCGCCAGCAGCTTGCTCGGGGGGGCTAACAATGAGCAGTTCTTC.